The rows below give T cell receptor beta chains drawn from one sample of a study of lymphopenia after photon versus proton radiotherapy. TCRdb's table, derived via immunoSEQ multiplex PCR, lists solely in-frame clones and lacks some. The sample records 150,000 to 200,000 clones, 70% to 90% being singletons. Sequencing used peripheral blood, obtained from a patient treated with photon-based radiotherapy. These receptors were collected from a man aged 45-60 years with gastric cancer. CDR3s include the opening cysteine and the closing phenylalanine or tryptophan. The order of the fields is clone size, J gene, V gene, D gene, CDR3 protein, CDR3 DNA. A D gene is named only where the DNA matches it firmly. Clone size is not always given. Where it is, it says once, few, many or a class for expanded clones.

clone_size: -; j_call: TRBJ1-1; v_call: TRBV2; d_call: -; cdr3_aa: CASVQGIEAFF; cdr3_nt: TGTGCCAGCGTACAGGGTATTGAAGCTTTCTTT
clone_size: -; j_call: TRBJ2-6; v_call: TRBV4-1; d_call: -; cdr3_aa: CASSQRPQPIQRGANVLTF; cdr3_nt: TGCGCCAGCAGCCAACGGCCTCAACCGATACAACGCGGGGCCAACGTCCTGACTTTC
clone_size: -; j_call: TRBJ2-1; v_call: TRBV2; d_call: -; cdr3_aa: CASSPRGPPGDEQFF; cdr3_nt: TGTGCCAGCAGCCCCCGGGGCCCCCCGGGCGATGAGCAGTTCTTC
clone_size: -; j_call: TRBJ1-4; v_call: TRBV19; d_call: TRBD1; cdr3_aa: CASSMSGGADNEKLFF; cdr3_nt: TGTGCCAGTAGTATGTCAGGGGGCGCGGATAATGAAAAACTGTTTTTT
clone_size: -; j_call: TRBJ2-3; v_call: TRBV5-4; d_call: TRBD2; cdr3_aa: CASSLGGFATDTQYF; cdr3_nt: TGTGCCAGCAGCCTGGGGGGGTTTGCCACAGATACGCAGTATTTT
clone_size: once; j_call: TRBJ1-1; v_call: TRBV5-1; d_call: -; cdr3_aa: CASSPSTPSAEAFF; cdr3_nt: TGCGCCAGCAGTCCTTCGACTCCCAGCGCTGAAGCTTTCTTT
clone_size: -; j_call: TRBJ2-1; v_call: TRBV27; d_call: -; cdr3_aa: CASRPGTAGSEQFF; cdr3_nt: TGTGCCAGCAGACCTGGGACCGCCGGGAGTGAGCAGTTCTTC
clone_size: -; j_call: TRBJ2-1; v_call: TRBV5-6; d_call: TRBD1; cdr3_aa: CASSSGDRASGEQFF; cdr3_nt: TGTGCCAGCAGCTCGGGGGACAGGGCGTCGGGTGAGCAGTTCTTC
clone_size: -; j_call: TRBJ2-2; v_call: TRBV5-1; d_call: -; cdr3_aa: CASSLGDRDTGELFF; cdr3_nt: TGCGCCAGCAGCTTGGGAGACAGAGACACCGGGGAGCTGTTTTTT
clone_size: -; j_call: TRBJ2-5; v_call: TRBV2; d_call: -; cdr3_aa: CASMRDTQETQYF; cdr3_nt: TGTGCCAGCATGAGGGACACGCAAGAGACCCAGTACTTC
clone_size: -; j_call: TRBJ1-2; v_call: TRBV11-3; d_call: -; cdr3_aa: CASSEAGLGYGYTF; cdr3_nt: TGTGCCAGCAGCGAAGCAGGACTCGGATATGGCTACACCTTC
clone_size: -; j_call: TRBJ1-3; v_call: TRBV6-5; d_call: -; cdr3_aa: CASSPRQVQGNTIYF; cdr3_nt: TGTGCCAGCAGTCCCAGACAGGTCCAGGGAAACACCATATATTTT
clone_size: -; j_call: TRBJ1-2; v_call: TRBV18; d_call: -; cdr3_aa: CASSPLQGDGYTF; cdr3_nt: TGTGCCAGCTCACCATTGCAGGGCGATGGCTACACCTTC
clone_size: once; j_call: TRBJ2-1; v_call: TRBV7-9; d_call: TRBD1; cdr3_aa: CASTLTGGSYNEQFF; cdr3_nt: TGTGCCAGCACCCTAACAGGGGGCTCCTACAATGAGCAGTTCTTC
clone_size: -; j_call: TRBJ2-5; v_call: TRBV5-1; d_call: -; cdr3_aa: CASSSLTPVRETQYF; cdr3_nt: TGCGCCAGCAGCTCGCTGACTCCGGTCCGGGAGACCCAGTACTTC
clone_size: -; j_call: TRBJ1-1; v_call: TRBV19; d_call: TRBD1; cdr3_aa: CASRQGEYMNTEAFF; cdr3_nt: TGTGCCAGTCGACAGGGAGAATACATGAACACTGAAGCTTTCTTT
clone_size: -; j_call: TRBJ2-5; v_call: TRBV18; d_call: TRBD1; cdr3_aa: CASSRHRDRNEETQYF; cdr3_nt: TGTGCCAGCTCACGACACCGGGACAGAAATGAAGAGACCCAGTACTTC
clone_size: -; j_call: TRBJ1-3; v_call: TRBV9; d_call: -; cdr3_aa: CASSVVLGTIYF; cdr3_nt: TGTGCCAGCAGCGTAGTACTCGGGACCATATATTTT
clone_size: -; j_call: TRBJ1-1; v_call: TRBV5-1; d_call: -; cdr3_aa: CASTGATEAFF; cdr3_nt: TGCGCCAGCACAGGGGCCACTGAAGCTTTCTTT
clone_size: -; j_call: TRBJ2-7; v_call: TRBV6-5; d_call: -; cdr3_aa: CASRTGNSYEQYF; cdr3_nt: TGTGCCAGCAGAACAGGGAACTCCTACGAGCAGTACTTC
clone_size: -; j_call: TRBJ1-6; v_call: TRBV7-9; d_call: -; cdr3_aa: CASTGAGPDNSPLHF; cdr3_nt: TGTGCCAGCACGGGGGCAGGACCGGATAATTCACCCCTCCACTTT
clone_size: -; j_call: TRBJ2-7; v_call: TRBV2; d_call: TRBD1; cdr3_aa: CASTGQGSYEQYF; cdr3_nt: TGTGCCAGCACGGGACAGGGGTCGTACGAGCAGTACTTC
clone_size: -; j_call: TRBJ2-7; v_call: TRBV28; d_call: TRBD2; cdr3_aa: CASSLPREAGWEQYF; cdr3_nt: TGTGCCAGCAGTTTACCGCGGGAGGCGGGGTGGGAGCAGTACTTC
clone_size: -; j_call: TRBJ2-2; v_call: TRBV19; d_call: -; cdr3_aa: CASRGGAGANTGELFF; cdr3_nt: TGTGCCAGTAGGGGGGGAGCAGGAGCTAACACCGGGGAGCTGTTTTTT
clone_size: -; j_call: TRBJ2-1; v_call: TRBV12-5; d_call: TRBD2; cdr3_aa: CASGSGGRAHGGDEQFF; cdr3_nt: TGTGCTAGTGGTTCGGGCGGGAGGGCCCATGGGGGCGATGAGCAGTTCTTC
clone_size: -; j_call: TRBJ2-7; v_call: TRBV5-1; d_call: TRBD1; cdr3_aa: CASSLQGGYEQYF; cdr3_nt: TGCGCCAGCAGCTTACAGGGGGGCTACGAGCAGTACTTC
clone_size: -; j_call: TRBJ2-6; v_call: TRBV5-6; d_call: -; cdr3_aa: CASRVQGLWSGANVLTF; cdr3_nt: TGTGCCAGCAGGGTGCAGGGATTGTGGTCTGGGGCCAACGTCCTGACTTTC
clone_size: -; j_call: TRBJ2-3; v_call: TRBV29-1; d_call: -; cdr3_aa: CSVERTPDTQYF; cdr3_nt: TGCAGCGTTGAAAGGACCCCAGATACGCAGTATTTT
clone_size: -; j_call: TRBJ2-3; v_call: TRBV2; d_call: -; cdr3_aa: CASSESGLVYNTDTQYF; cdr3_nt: TGTGCCAGCAGTGAATCGGGGCTAGTTTATAACACAGATACGCAGTATTTT
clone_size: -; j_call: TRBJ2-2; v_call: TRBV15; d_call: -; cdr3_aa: CATSKSGNTGELFF; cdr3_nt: TGTGCCACCAGCAAATCGGGGAACACCGGGGAGCTGTTTTTT
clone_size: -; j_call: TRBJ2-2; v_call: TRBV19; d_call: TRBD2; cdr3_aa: CASSHSGGNTGELFF; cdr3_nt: TGTGCCAGTAGCCATAGCGGGGGAAACACCGGGGAGCTGTTTTTT
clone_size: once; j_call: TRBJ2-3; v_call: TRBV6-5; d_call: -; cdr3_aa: CASNLGGAQDTQYF; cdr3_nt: TGTGCCAGCAATTTGGGAGGCGCCCAAGATACGCAGTATTTT
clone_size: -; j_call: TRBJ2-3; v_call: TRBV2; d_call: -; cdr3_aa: CASIPRAGAPYTDTQYF; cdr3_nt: TGTGCCAGCATTCCCCGGGCGGGGGCGCCTTACACAGATACGCAGTATTTT
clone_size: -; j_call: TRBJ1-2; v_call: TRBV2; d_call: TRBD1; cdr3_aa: CASSEARKPSGTEERYDGYTF; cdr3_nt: TGTGCCAGCAGTGAAGCTCGGAAACCATCCGGGACAGAAGAGAGGTATGATGGCTACACCTTC
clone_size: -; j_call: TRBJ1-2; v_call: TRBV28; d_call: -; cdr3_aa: CASSLSQDLYGYTF; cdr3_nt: TGTGCCAGCAGTTTATCTCAGGACCTCTATGGCTACACCTTC
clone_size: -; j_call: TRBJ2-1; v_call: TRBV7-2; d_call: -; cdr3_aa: CASSLDGASGSYNEQFF; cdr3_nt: TGTGCCAGCAGCTTAGACGGGGCGTCGGGCTCCTACAATGAGCAGTTCTTC
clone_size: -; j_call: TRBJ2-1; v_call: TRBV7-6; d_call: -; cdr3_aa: CASSPQAYNEQFF; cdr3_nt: TGTGCCAGCAGCCCCCAAGCCTACAATGAGCAGTTCTTC
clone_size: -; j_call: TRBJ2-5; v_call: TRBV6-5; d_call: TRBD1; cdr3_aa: CASSYYRTGGAETQYF; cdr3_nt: TGTGCCAGCAGTTACTACAGGACAGGGGGCGCAGAGACCCAGTACTTC
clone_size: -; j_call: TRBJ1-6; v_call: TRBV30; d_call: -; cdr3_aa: CAWSKQVENNSPLHF; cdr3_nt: TGTGCCTGGAGTAAGCAGGTCGAGAATAATTCACCCCTCCACTTT
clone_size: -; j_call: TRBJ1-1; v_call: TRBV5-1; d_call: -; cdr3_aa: CASSLVAGAGTEAFF; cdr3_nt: TGCGCCAGCAGCTTGGTTGCGGGGGCCGGAACTGAAGCTTTCTTT
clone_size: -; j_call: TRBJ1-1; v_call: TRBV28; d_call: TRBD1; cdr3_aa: CASSPPTGALTEAFF; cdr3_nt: TGTGCCAGCAGTCCACCCACAGGGGCGTTAACTGAAGCTTTCTTT
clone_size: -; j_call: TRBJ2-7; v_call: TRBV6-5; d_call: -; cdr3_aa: CASSFSYDISYEQYF; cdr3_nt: TGTGCCAGCAGTTTTTCGTACGACATCTCCTACGAGCAGTACTTC
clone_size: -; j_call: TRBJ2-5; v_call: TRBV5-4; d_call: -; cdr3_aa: CASSLGGTRETQYF; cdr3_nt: TGTGCCAGCAGCTTGGGGGGCACCCGAGAGACCCAGTACTTC
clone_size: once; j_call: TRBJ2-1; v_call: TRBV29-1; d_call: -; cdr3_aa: CSVYYNEQFF; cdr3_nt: TGCAGCGTTTATTACAATGAGCAGTTCTTC
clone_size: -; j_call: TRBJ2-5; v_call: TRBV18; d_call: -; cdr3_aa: CASSPLGTQYF; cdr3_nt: TGTGCCAGCTCACCACTGGGGACCCAGTACTTC
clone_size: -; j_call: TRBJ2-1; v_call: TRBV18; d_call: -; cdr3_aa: CASSPPGGRSYNEQFF; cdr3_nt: TGTGCCAGCTCACCACCGGGGGGAAGGTCCTACAATGAGCAGTTCTTC
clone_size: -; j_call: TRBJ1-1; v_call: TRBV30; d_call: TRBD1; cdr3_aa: CAWRGQGGNTEAFF; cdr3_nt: TGTGCCTGGAGAGGACAGGGGGGGAACACTGAAGCTTTCTTT
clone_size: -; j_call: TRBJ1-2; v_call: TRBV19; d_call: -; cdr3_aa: CASSPDLYGYTF; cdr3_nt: TGTGCCAGTAGCCCGGACCTTTATGGCTACACCTTC
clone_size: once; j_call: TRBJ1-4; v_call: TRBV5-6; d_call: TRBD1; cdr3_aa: CASSLEATGLEKLFF; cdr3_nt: TGTGCCAGCAGCTTGGAGGCGACAGGGCTCGAAAAACTGTTTTTT
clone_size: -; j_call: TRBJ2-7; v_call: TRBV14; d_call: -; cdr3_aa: CASSQEEQRMNYEQYF; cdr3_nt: TGTGCCAGCAGCCAAGAAGAGCAGAGAATGAACTACGAGCAGTACTTC
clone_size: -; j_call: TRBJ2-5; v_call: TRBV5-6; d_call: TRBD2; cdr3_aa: CASSLPRLAETQYF; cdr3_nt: TGTGCCAGCAGCTTGCCGCGACTAGCAGAGACCCAGTACTTC
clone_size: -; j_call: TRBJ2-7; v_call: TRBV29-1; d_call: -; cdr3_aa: CSLRTDSYEQYF; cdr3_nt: TGCAGCCTCAGGACAGACAGCTACGAGCAGTACTTC
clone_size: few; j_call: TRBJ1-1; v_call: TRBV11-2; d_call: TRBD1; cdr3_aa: CASSSGTGKNTEAFF; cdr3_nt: TGTGCCAGCAGCTCCGGGACAGGGAAAAACACTGAAGCTTTCTTT
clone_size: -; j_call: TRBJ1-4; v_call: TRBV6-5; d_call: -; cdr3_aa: CASSLGPVGNEKLFF; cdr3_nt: TGTGCCAGCAGTCTGGGTCCGGTGGGTAATGAAAAACTGTTTTTT